The 23 T cell receptor beta chains listed next were all sequenced from one sample in a study of graft-versus-host responses after intestinal transplantation. No antigen has been assigned to these receptors. Sequencing was performed with immunoSEQ multiplex PCR; in TCRdb, only in-frame clones are kept and a portion is missing. The sample contains 73,000 or so clones, around 89% of which appear only once. Sequencing was performed on unstimulated CD8+ T cells sorted from spleen or lymph node cells, taken before transplant. These receptors were obtained from a human donor who was the organ donor for an intestinal transplant.

The chain couples TRBV2 to TRBJ2-2; D is unclear. Germline V gene sequence: CDR1 SNHLY, CDR2 FYNNEI. V shed 7 bases and J shed 2 bases, with 17 bases lying between them. This CDR3 spans 16 amino acids. The CDR3 DNA reads as TGTGCCAGCACCCCCATGGAGCGCGGAAACACCGGGGAGCTGTTTTTT. Protein sequence: CASTPMERGNTGELFF.

The rearrangement joins TRBV19 to TRBJ1-3; TRBD1 aligns across 8 bases. V shed 6 bases, J shed 3 bases, and the junction held 4 bases outside the gene matches. This CDR3 has 14 amino acids. Germline CDR1 is LNHDA and CDR2 is SQIVND (reference sequence). The CDR3 loop reads CASRDREGGNTIYF. The CDR3 nucleotides are TGTGCCAGTAGGGACAGGGAAGGTGGAAACACCATATATTTT.

In this sample, this clone turned up a few times. The chain combines TRBV7-3 with TRBJ2-3; weak D call: TRBD2 (7 bases). From germline, CDR1 is SGHTA and CDR2 FQGTGA. Trimming left V 3 bases short and J 6 bases short, with 13 bases between. This CDR3 spans 14 amino acids. The CDR3 reads CASSLGGGLDTQYF. The CDR3 DNA sequence: TGTGCCAGCAGCTTGGGAGGGGGGTTGGATACGCAGTATTTT.

The genes are TRBV28 and TRBJ1-1; D may be TRBD1 (6 bases). The CDR3 has 14 amino acids. Per the germline V gene, CDR1 is MDHEN and CDR2 is SYDVKM. The germline V and J ends were trimmed by 7 bases and 4 bases, with 16 bases remaining between them. CDR3 sequence: CASNARQAGTEAFF. The CDR3 coding sequence is TGTGCCAGCAACGCCCGACAGGCGGGCACTGAAGCTTTCTTT.

The chain carries TRBV13 and TRBJ2-7; 9 nucleotides agree with TRBD1. The germline V gene has CDR1 PRHDT and CDR2 FYEKMQ (reference sequence). The J segment lost 4 bases and the V segment lost 1 base, leaving 11 bases of the junction unmatched. CDR3 length: 17 residues. CDR3 protein: CASSLAAGGQGGYEQYV. The CDR3 DNA reads TGTGCCAGCAGCTTAGCGGCCGGGGGACAGGGAGGATACGAGCAGTACGTC.

The chain joins TRBV5-4 to TRBJ2-2, with 8 bases aligning to TRBD1. The J segment lost 6 bases and the V segment lost 5 bases, leaving 15 bases of the junction unmatched. The CDR3 runs to 17 residues. In germline, CDR1 is SGHNT, CDR2 YYREEE (reference sequence). CDR3 DNA sequence: TGTGCCAGCAGTTCCATTGCAGGGGGCGCTTCGGCCGGGGAGCTGTTTTTT. It codes for CASSSIAGGASAGELFF.

The genes are TRBV30 and TRBJ1-5; possibly TRBD1 for D (5 bases). This CDR3 contains 23 residues. Trimming stripped 0 bases from V and 0 bases from J, with 33 bases between. Per germline, CDR1 GTSNPN and CDR2 SVGIG (reference sequence). DNA for the CDR3: TGTGCCTGGAGTGTACACTTTTCGTCGGAAAATTGGGGGGACGCTTATAGCAATCAGCCCCAGCATTTT. This translates into CAWSVHFSSENWGDAYSNQPQHF.

The chain has TRBV5-4 and TRBJ2-1, with D possibly TRBD1 on 7 matching bases. V was clipped by 2 bases and J by 1 base, with 19 bases between them. Germline lookup yields CDR1 SGHNT and CDR2 YYREEE (reference sequence). The CDR3 contains 18 residues. The CDR3 protein is CASSFDRAAGSSYNEQFF. The CDR3 nucleotides are TGTGCCAGCAGCTTCGACAGGGCGGCGGGGAGTTCCTACAATGAGCAGTTCTTC. Full variable domain (outside the CDR3, taken from reference TRBV5-4 and TRBJ2-1): ETGVTQSPTHLIKTRGQQVTLRCSSQSGHNTVSWYQQALGQGPQFIFQYYREEENGRGNFPPRFSGLQFPNYSSELNVNALELDDSALYLCASSFDRAAGSSYNEQFFGPGTRLTVL.

The J gene is TRBJ2-3, the V gene TRBV4-2; TRBD2 agrees at 15 bases. CDR3 length: 18 residues. V shed 4 bases and J 2 bases; nucleotides not matched to a gene: 7. CDR1 and CDR2 (germline): LGHNA, YNFKEQ. CDR3 sequence reads: CASSPGLAGGLYTDTQYF. The DNA of the CDR3 is TGTGCCAGCAGCCCCGGACTAGCGGGGGGGCTTTACACAGATACGCAGTATTTT.

The chain links TRBV7-6 to TRBJ1-4, with D perhaps TRBD1 (5 bases). The CDR3 covers 13 residues. V was shortened by 5 bases and J by 5 bases, with 9 bases between the two germline ends. CDR1 is SGHVS, CDR2 FNYEAQ, per germline. The CDR3 loop reads CASSENRNEKLFF. CDR3 coding DNA: TGTGCCAGCAGCGAGAACAGGAATGAAAAACTGTTTTTT. Full variable domain (rest looked up from reference TRBV7-6 and TRBJ1-4): GAGVSQSPRYKVTKRGQDVALRCDPISGHVSLYWYRQALGQGPEFLTYFNYEAQQDKSGLPNDRFSAERPEGSISTLTIQRTEQRDSAMYRCASSENRNEKLFFGSGTQLSVL.

This chain uses TRBV10-2 with TRBJ2-3, with a tentative D call TRBD2 (5 bases). The V gene lost 4 bases and the J gene lost 0 bases, with 11 bases spanning the gap. CDR1 and CDR2 from the germline V gene are WSHSY and SAAADI. The CDR3 is 15 amino acids. The CDR3 coding sequence is TGCGCCAGCAGTGGAATGGAGGCAAGCACAGATACGCAGTATTTT. Its translation: CASSGMEASTDTQYF.

The V and J genes are TRBV10-3 and TRBJ2-1; TRBD2 might be the D (5 bases). Per the germline V gene, CDR1 is ENHRY and CDR2 is SYGVKD. The CDR3 length is 15 residues. Trimming pared 6 bases from V and 6 bases from J, leaving 18 bases between. The CDR3, as DNA: TGTGCCATCAGGCCTAACGTCCGGGGTACCAATGAGCAGTTCTTC. Translated, it gives CAIRPNVRGTNEQFF.

The rearrangement joins TRBV27 to TRBJ1-2; D gene unclear. The V end lost 3 bases, the J end lost 4 bases, and 12 bases lay between the germline ends. The CDR3 runs 14 residues. From germline, CDR1 is MNHEY and CDR2 SMNVEV (reference sequence). In nucleotides, the CDR3 is TGTGCCAGCAGTTTCTTGCCAGCGATCTATGGCTACACCTTC. Encoded protein: CASSFLPAIYGYTF.

The chain joins TRBV11-2 to TRBJ2-5; the match to TRBD1 covers 10 bases. CDR1 and CDR2 (germline): SGHAT, FQNNGV. Trimming removed 1 base from V and 1 base from J; junction bases left unmatched: 6. The CDR3 is 17 amino acids. The CDR3 coding sequence is TGTGCCAGCAGCTTAGGGTGGGACAGGGGACTCCAAGAGACCCAGTACTTC. Its protein is CASSLGWDRGLQETQYF.

The chain couples TRBV9 to TRBJ1-4; D unresolved. Germline V gene sequence: CDR1 SGDLS, CDR2 YYNGEE. V gave up 4 bases and J gave up 4 bases, with 17 bases separating them. This CDR3 has 16 residues. The CDR3 loop is CASSPEAFYGNEKLFF. Here the CDR3 DNA reads TGTGCCAGCAGCCCAGAGGCGTTTTACGGTAATGAAAAACTGTTTTTT.

V usage is TRBV5-6 and J usage is TRBJ2-7, with 7 bases matching TRBD2. This CDR3 has 13 amino acids. The trim removed 4 bases at V and 7 bases at J, leaving 8 bases unmatched. Germline-derived CDR1 and CDR2 are SGHDT and YYEEEE. CDR3 residues: CASSAFTGGEQYV. The CDR3 DNA reads as TGTGCCAGCAGCGCCTTTACCGGGGGGGAGCAGTACGTC.

The chain is built from TRBV15 and TRBJ1-1; 7 bases agree with TRBD1. The V gene end was trimmed by 0 bases and the J gene end by 4 bases; junction bases not matched to a gene: 5. The CDR3 has 15 residues. CDR1 and CDR2 from the germline V gene are LNHNV and YYDKDF (reference sequence). The CDR3 protein is CATSREGGRSTEAFF. The CDR3, as DNA: TGTGCCACCAGCAGAGAAGGGGGCCGGAGCACTGAAGCTTTCTTT.

The CDR3 region has the DNA TGCGCCAGCAGTCGGGGACTAGCGGGGGCGGTACTCGCAGATACGCAGTATTTT. This encodes CASSRGLAGAVLADTQYF. This chain connects TRBV4-3 to TRBJ2-3, with TRBD2 identical over 14 bases. The CDR3 is 18 amino acids. Germline V gene lookup returns CDR1 LGHNA and CDR2 YSLEER. Trimming removed 6 bases from V and 4 bases from J; junction bases left unmatched: 12.

The V gene is TRBV6-5, the J gene TRBJ2-1, with D tentatively TRBD2 (6 bases). V shed 2 bases and J shed 8 bases, with 7 bases lying between them. Per germline, CDR1 MNHEY and CDR2 SVGAGI. This CDR3 contains 12 residues. The CDR3 nucleotides read TGTGCCAGCAGTTACGGCGGGGATGAGCAGTTCTTC. Amino acids: CASSYGGDEQFF.

The gene calls are TRBV28 and TRBJ2-7; D might be TRBD1 (6 bases). Germline lookup yields CDR1 MDHEN and CDR2 SYDVKM. This CDR3 region has 15 residues. Trimming took 3 bases from V and 1 from J, leaving 13 bases between them. The chain's CDR3 is CASSLTGSLSYEQYV. CDR3 nucleotide sequence: TGTGCCAGCAGTTTGACAGGTTCCCTGTCCTACGAGCAGTACGTC.

The chain couples TRBV28 to TRBJ1-1; D not certain. Germline V gives CDR1 MDHEN, CDR2 SYDVKM. V was cut by 1 base and J by 7 bases, with 19 bases left in between. The length of the CDR3 is 16 residues. This CDR3 reads CASSLYWLPEVGEAFF. The CDR3 region has the DNA TGTGCCAGCAGTTTATACTGGTTACCGGAGGTAGGTGAAGCTTTCTTT.

The V call is TRBV7-9, the J call TRBJ2-1; D unresolved. The CDR3 covers 13 residues. CDR1 is SEHNR, CDR2 FQNEAQ, per germline (reference sequence). Trimming took 5 bases from V and 5 from J, leaving 10 bases between them. CDR3 in amino acids: CASSPPGNNEQFF. The CDR3 region has the DNA TGTGCCAGCAGCCCTCCAGGAAACAATGAGCAGTTCTTC.

This chain connects TRBV29-1 to TRBJ1-2, with 7 bases aligning to TRBD1. CDR3 length: 13 residues. Germline-derived CDR1 and CDR2 are SQVTM and ANQGSEA. V dropped 5 bases and J dropped 2; count of bases not matched to a gene: 5. The CDR3 coding sequence is TGCAGCGTTTCAGGGGGACAGAACTATGGCTACACCTTC. As protein: CSVSGGQNYGYTF.